One sample yielded the 19 T cell receptor beta chains listed below, sequenced in a study of Graves' ophthalmopathy and Graves' hyperthyroidism. Scientists amplified the TCR beta CDR3 regions from RNA transcripts. First-round RT-PCR employed HTBI primers, with a second-round multiplex PCR after it. A single record per CDR3 protein comes from TCRdb applying MiXCR to the multiplex PCR reads. The sample lists hundreds of thousands of distinct CDR3 sequences; around 21% were seen once. Source material: peripheral blood. The receptors shown here come from a woman aged 18-29 years with stable Graves' hyperthyroidism.

Many counts were recorded for this clonotype. This chain uses TRBV11-2 with TRBJ1-1; a weak D match, TRBD1 (6 bases). The germline V gene encodes CDR1 SGHAT and CDR2 FQNNGV. Trimming took off 3 bases at V and 6 bases at J, with 14 bases between the two ends. The CDR3 consists of 14 residues. The chain's CDR3 is CASSFGGAVAEAFF. The CDR3 nucleotides are TGTGCCAGCAGCTTTGGGGGGGCCGTAGCTGAAGCTTTCTTT. Filled out from reference TRBV11-2 and TRBJ1-1, the complete variable domain reads EAGVAQSPRYKIIEKRQSVAFWCNPISGHATLYWYQQILGQGPKLLIQFQNNGVVDDSQLPKDRFSAERLKGVDSTLKIQPAKLEDSAVYLCASSFGGAVAEAFFGQGTRLTVV.

This clonotype was found many times. The J gene is TRBJ2-5, the V gene TRBV11-1, with 8 nucleotides matching TRBD1. The CDR3 contains 14 residues. The J segment lost 5 bases and the V segment lost 3 bases, leaving 5 bases of the junction unmatched. Germline V gives CDR1 SGHAT, CDR2 FQDESV (reference sequence). CDR3 coding DNA: TGTGCCAGCAGCTTTGACAGGGGAAAGGAGACCCAGTACTTC. This codes for CASSFDRGKETQYF.

This clonotype was recorded a few times. This chain joins TRBV6-5 and TRBJ2-7; D not certain. Germline loops: CDR1 MNHEY, CDR2 SVGAGI. Trimming cost V 0 bases and J 4 bases, with 7 bases left between them. The CDR3 spans 13 residues. This CDR3 is CASSYSPNYEQYF. DNA for the CDR3: TGTGCCAGCAGTTACTCGCCCAATTACGAGCAGTACTTC.

This clonotype was seen repeatedly, ten times or more. The chain is built from TRBV20-1 and TRBJ1-2; 11 positions agree with TRBD1. This CDR3 is 15 amino acids long. Losses at the gene ends were 4 bases for V and 4 bases for J; bases not matched to a gene: 8. CDR1 and CDR2 (germline): DFQATT, SNEGSKA (reference sequence). The CDR3 nucleotides read TGCAGTGCTAACCCGGGACAGGGGGATGGCTATGGCTACACCTTC. Translation gives CSANPGQGDGYGYTF.

This clonotype was observed a few times. At one of its ends the junction is not consistent with the germline gene, which may arise from a read error. V gene TRBV10-3 combines with J gene TRBJ2-5; 9 bases align to TRBD2. CDR1 ENHRY and CDR2 SYGVKD come from the germline V gene. CDR3 length equals 14 residues. In DNA form, the CDR3 reads TGTGCCATCAGTGTGCGGGGGGGTCAAGAGACCAAGTACTTC. Its translation: CAISVRGGQETKYF.

V is TRBV2 and J is TRBJ2-7; D gene unclear. Germline loops: CDR1 SNHLY, CDR2 FYNNEI. This CDR3 is built from 15 residues. The V gene lost 6 bases and the J gene lost 1 base, with 16 bases spanning the gap. The CDR3 is CASSMRRTFSYEQYF. The DNA of the CDR3 is TGTGCCAGCAGCATGAGAAGAACTTTTTCCTACGAGCAGTACTTC.

This clonotype was picked up many times. The chain recombines TRBV7-9 with TRBJ2-7; D is possibly TRBD1 (9 bases). Germline V gene data show CDR1 as SEHNR and CDR2 as FQNEAQ (reference sequence). CDR3 size: 14 residues. V lost 9 bases to trimming and J lost 6 bases, with 21 bases between them. The CDR3 DNA reads TGTGCCAGTGATAGCGGGACAGGGTTAGGCGAGCAGTACTTC. Translation gives CASDSGTGLGEQYF.

This clonotype has more than one count but fewer than ten. This chain connects TRBV19 to TRBJ2-5; 9 bases line up with TRBD1. Germline V gene lookup returns CDR1 LNHDA and CDR2 SQIVND (reference sequence). The CDR3 runs 14 residues. J gave up 4 bases and V 4 bases, and 4 bases lay outside the gene matches. The CDR3 loop is CASSNWTGVETQYF. CDR3 DNA: TGTGCCAGTAGTAATTGGACAGGGGTAGAGACCCAGTACTTC.

The chain combines TRBV7-2 with TRBJ1-6; D gene uncertain. CDR1 and CDR2 (germline): SGHTA, FQGNSA. Trimming cost V 1 base and J 9 bases, with 16 bases left between them. This CDR3 has 16 amino acids. In nucleotides, the CDR3 is TGTGCCAGCAGCTTAGGGGCCCGATTCGGGTCTTCACCCCTCCACTTT. It yields the protein CASSLGARFGSSPLHF.

The table lists this clonotype with many counts. The chain joins TRBV7-2 to TRBJ2-7; tentative D call: TRBD2 (6 bases). Germline loops: CDR1 SGHTA, CDR2 FQGNSA. V was pared by 5 bases and J by 7 bases, with 12 bases between. CDR3 size: 12 residues. In DNA, the CDR3 is TGTGCCAGCAGCCCCCCGGGGAGGGAGCAGTACTTC. Amino acid sequence: CASSPPGREQYF.

This chain connects TRBV6-2 or TRBV6-3 to TRBJ1-5; 8 bases match TRBD1. The CDR3 loop spans 15 amino acids. Per the germline V gene, CDR1 is MNHEY and CDR2 is SVGEGT. The junction had 8 bases not matched to a gene; V was cut back by 6 bases and J by 4 bases. CDR3 sequence (DNA): TGTGCCAGCAGATACGACAGGGGTCTTAATCAGCCCCAGCATTTT. Encoded protein: CASRYDRGLNQPQHF.

This clonotype was detected many times. The V gene is TRBV6-1, the J gene TRBJ2-5; 7 nucleotides align to TRBD2. Germline loops: CDR1 MNHNS, CDR2 SASEGT. This CDR3 has 17 residues. The junction had 15 bases not matched to a gene; V was cut back by 5 bases and J by 3 bases. The CDR3 is CASSTLGEGGRKETQYF. The DNA for the CDR3 is TGTGCCAGCAGTACCCTCGGAGAGGGAGGGAGAAAAGAGACCCAGTACTTC.

Many counts were recorded for this clonotype. The chain combines TRBV9 with TRBJ2-7, with unresolved D. The CDR3 covers 11 residues. CDR1 and CDR2 (germline): SGDLS, YYNGEE. V lost 3 bases to trimming and J lost 6 bases, with 7 bases between them. CDR3 protein: CASSASGEQYF. CDR3 in DNA: TGTGCCAGCAGCGCTTCGGGCGAGCAGTACTTC.

This clonotype was found once. One end of the junction fails to match germline, which may point to a read error. This chain links TRBV20-1 with TRBJ1-1; no firm D call. The CDR3 sequence is 15 residues long. Per germline, CDR1 DFQATT and CDR2 SNEGSKA (reference sequence). The CDR3 protein is CSVRGSGIENTDAFF. The CDR3 DNA sequence: TGCAGTGTCCGAGGGAGCGGGATAGAGAACACTGATGCTTTCTTT.

Points on this clonotype: One junction end does not reproduce the germline sequence, and a read error may be involved. The rearrangement links TRBV24-1 to TRBJ2-2, with 9 bases matching TRBD1. Germline-derived CDR1 and CDR2 are KGHDR and SFDVKD. The CDR3 runs 15 residues. For the CDR3, the DNA is TGTGCCACCAGTAACAGGGGGCTTAAATCCGGGGAGCTGTGTTTT. Translated, it gives CATSNRGLKSGELCF.

This clonotype appeared many times. One junction end disagrees with the germline gene, perhaps due to a read error. The CDR3 reads CASSFEGYIKYF. The DNA of the CDR3 is TGTGCCAGCAGTTTTGAGGGTTACATTAAGTACTTC. The chain carries TRBV12-3 or TRBV12-4 and TRBJ2-4; D is possibly TRBD2 (5 bases). The CDR3 loop spans 12 amino acids.

In its sample, this clonotype was seen many times. V gene TRBV20-1 combines with J gene TRBJ1-1; D perhaps matches TRBD1 (5 bases). The CDR3 contains 11 residues. V was pared by 5 bases and J by 5 bases, with 9 bases between. Germline CDR1 and CDR2: DFQATT and SNEGSKA (reference sequence). CDR3 loop: CSAGGRTEAFF. For the CDR3, the DNA is TGCAGTGCTGGGGGGAGGACTGAAGCTTTCTTT.

The CDR3 bases are TGTGCCAGTAGTCGACCATACAGGGGGTATCAGCCCCAGCATTTT. Protein: CASSRPYRGYQPQHF. This chain links TRBV19 with TRBJ1-5, with 8 bases aligning to TRBD1. Trimming cost V 5 bases and J 5 bases; bases outside gene matches: 8. The CDR3 contains 15 residues. Germline values: CDR1 LNHDA, CDR2 SQIVND (reference sequence).

This clonotype was found many times. V usage is TRBV7-8 and J usage is TRBJ2-5; D tentatively fits TRBD1 or TRBD2 (5 bases each). Trimming took off 1 base at V and 7 bases at J, with 19 bases between the two ends. The CDR3 spans 16 residues. Germline assignment: CDR1 SGHVS and CDR2 FQNEAQ. In DNA, the CDR3 is TGTGCCAGCAGCTTAGTACCGACTCCGGGGCGTGGGACCCAGTACTTC. Encoded protein: CASSLVPTPGRGTQYF.